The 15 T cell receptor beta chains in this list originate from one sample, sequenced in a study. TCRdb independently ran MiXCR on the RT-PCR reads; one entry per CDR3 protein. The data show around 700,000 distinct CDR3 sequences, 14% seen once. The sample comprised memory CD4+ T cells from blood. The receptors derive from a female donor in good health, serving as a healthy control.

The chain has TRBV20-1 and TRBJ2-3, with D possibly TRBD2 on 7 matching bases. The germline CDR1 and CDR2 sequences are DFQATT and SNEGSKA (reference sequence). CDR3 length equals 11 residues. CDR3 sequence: CGGAQEDTQYF. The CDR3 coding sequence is TGCGGGGGGGCCCAGGAAGATACGCAGTATTTT.

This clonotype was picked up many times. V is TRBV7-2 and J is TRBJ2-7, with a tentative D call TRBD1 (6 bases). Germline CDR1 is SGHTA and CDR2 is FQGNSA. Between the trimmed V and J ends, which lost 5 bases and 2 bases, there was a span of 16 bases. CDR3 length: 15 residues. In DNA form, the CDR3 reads TGTGCCAGCAGCGCCACAGGGAAGGCGGCCTACGAGCAGTACTTC. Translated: CASSATGKAAYEQYF. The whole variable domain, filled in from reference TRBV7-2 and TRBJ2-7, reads GAGVSQSPSNKVTEKGKDVELRCDPISGHTALYWYRQSLGQGLEFLIYFQGNSAPDKSGLPSDRFSAERTGGSVSTLTIQRTQQEDSAVYLCASSATGKAAYEQYFGPGTRLTVT.

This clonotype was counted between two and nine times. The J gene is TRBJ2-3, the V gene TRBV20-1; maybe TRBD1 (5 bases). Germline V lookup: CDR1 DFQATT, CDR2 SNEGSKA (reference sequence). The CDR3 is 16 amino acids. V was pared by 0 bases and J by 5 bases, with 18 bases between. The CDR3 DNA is TGCAGTGCTAGAGATCTCAAGGGGTTCGTGGTAGATACGCAGTATTTT. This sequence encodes CSARDLKGFVVDTQYF.

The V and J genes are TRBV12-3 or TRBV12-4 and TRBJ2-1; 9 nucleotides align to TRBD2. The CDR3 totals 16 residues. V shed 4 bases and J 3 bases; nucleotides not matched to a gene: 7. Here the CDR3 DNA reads TGTGCCAGCAGTTCCACGGCGGGAGGGGTCTACAATGAGCAGTTCTTC. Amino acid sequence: CASSSTAGGVYNEQFF.

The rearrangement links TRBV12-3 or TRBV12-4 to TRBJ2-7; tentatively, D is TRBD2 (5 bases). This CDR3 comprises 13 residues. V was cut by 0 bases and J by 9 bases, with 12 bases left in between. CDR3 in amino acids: CASSLASFGGQYF. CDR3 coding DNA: TGTGCCAGCAGTTTAGCAAGTTTTGGAGGGCAGTACTTC.

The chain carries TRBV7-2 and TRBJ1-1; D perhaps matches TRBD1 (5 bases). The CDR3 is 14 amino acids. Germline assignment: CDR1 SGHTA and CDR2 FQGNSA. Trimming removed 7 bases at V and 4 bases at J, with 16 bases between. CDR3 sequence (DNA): TGTGCCAGCATGGGGCGAAGGATTGGCACTGAAGCTTTCTTT. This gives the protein CASMGRRIGTEAFF.

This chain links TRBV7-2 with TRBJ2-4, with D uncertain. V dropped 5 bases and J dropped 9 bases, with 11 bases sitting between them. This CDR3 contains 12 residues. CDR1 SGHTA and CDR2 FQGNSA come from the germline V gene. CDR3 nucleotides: TGTGCCAGCAGCCCAGTGGGTGGCATTCAGTACTTC. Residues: CASSPVGGIQYF.

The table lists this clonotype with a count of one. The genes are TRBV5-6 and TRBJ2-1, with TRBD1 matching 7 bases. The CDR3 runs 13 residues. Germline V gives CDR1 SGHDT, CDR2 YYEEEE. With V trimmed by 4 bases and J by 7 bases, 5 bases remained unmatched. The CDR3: CASSPRTGNEQFF. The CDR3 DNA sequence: TGTGCCAGCAGCCCCAGGACAGGAAATGAGCAGTTCTTC.

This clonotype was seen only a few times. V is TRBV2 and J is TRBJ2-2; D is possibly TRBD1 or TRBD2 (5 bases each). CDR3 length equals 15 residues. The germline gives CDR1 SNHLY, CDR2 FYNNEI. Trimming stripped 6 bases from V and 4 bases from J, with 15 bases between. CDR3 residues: CASRSGPAVTGELFF. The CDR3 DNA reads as TGTGCCAGCAGATCGGGACCGGCCGTCACCGGGGAGCTGTTTTTT.

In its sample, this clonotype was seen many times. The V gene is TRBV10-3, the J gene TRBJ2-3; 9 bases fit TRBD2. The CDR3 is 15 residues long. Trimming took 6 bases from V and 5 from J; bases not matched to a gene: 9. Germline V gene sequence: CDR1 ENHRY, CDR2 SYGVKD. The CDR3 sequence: CAISPRASGEDTQYF. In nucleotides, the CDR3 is TGTGCCATCAGCCCGAGGGCTAGCGGGGAAGATACGCAGTATTTT.

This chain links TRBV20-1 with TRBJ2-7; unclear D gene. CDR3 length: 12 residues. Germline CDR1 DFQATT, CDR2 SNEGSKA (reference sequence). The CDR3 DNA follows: TGCAGGGGCGGACCCGGACGGTACGAGCAGTACTTC. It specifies CRGGPGRYEQYF.

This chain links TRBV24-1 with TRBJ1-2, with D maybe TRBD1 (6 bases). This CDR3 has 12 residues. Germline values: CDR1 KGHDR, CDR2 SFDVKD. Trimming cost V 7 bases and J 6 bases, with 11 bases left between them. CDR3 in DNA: TGTGCCACCAGAACACAGGGAGATGGCTACACCTTC. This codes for CATRTQGDGYTF.

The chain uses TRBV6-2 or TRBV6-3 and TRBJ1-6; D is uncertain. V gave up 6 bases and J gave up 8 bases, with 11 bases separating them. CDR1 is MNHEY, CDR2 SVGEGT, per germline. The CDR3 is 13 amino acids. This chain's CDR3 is CASSATNYSPLHF. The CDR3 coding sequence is TGTGCCAGCAGCGCTACGAATTATTCACCCCTCCACTTT.

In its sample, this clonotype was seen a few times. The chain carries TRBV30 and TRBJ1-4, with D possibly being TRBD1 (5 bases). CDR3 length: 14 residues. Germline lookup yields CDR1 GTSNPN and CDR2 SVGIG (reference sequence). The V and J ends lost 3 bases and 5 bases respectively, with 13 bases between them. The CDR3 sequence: CAWSKTPGNEKLFF. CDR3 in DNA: TGTGCCTGGAGCAAGACACCAGGGAATGAAAAACTGTTTTTT. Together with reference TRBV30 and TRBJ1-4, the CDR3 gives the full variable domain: SQTIHQWPATLVQPVGSPLSLECTVEGTSNPNLYWYRQAAGRGLQLLFYSVGIGQISSEVPQNLSASRPQDRQFILSSKKLLLSDSGFYLCAWSKTPGNEKLFFGSGTQLSVL.

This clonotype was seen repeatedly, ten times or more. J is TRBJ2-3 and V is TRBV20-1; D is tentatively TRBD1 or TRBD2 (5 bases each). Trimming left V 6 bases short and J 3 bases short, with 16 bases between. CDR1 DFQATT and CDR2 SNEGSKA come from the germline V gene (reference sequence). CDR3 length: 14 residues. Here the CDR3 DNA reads TGCAGTGCCCCTCGGACTGGGGCGACAGATACGCAGTATTTT. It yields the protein CSAPRTGATDTQYF.